What follows are 8 T cell receptor beta chains derived from one specimen sequenced in a study of shared clonotypes between healthy human individuals. Produced via immunoSEQ multiplex PCR; TCRdb's table is partial and in-frame only. The data contain about 2.1 million clones, 93% of them singletons. Terminally differentiated effector memory CD45RA+ cells were excluded from the naive CD8 cells, which were CD45RO-negative and positively selected for CCR7. Sequencing used naive CD8+ T cells from PBMCs. These receptors originate from a man younger than 30 in good health. Some clones in this sample may be carry-over from other donors' samples.

The chain joins TRBV25-1 to TRBJ1-1, with D possibly matching TRBD1 (6 bases). The germline CDR1 and CDR2 sequences are MGHDK and SYGVNS. Trimming pared 4 bases from V and 1 base from J, leaving 13 bases between. This CDR3 region has 15 residues. As DNA, the CDR3 is TGTGCCAGCAGTGTCTCAGGGGCAGGGAACACTGAAGCTTTCTTT. This translates into CASSVSGAGNTEAFF.

This clone was observed a handful of times. The gene calls are TRBV28 and TRBJ2-2; D is undetermined. Germline lookup yields CDR1 MDHEN and CDR2 SYDVKM. This CDR3 comprises 11 residues. With 8 bases removed from V and 5 bases from J, the gap between germline ends came to 6 bases. The chain's CDR3 is CASGRTGELFF. Written as DNA, the CDR3 is TGTGCCAGCGGCCGAACCGGGGAGCTGTTTTTT. The full variable domain, in which reference TRBV28 and TRBJ2-2 provide the parts outside the CDR3, is DVKVTQSSRYLVKRTGEKVFLECVQDMDHENMFWYRQDPGLGLRLIYFSYDVKMKEKGDIPEGYSVSREKKERFSLILESASTNQTSMYLCASGRTGELFFGEGSRLTVL.

The gene calls are TRBV7-9 and TRBJ2-7; D not certain. Germline values: CDR1 SEHNR, CDR2 FQNEAQ (reference sequence). V was pared by 5 bases and J by 3 bases, with 17 bases between. This CDR3 comprises 15 residues. In nucleotides, the CDR3 is TGTGCCAGCAGCCCCAAAGGGCTTGGGGACTACGAGCAGTACTTC. Its translation: CASSPKGLGDYEQYF.

This chain uses TRBV5-8 with TRBJ2-5; D remains unclear. Germline V gives CDR1 SGHTS, CDR2 YDEGEE. This CDR3 region has 14 residues. Trimming removed 7 bases at V and 0 bases at J, with 13 bases between. The CDR3 loop is CASPGSHNQETQYF. In DNA, the CDR3 is TGTGCCAGCCCCGGCAGTCACAACCAAGAGACCCAGTACTTC.

This sequence joins TRBV2 and TRBJ2-5; TRBD1 is a possible D gene (6 bases). CDR3 length: 14 amino acids. Deletions cut 6 bases from V and 0 bases from J, with 11 bases between. Germline values: CDR1 SNHLY, CDR2 FYNNEI. CDR3 sequence reads: CASRPGQYQETQYF. In DNA, the CDR3 is TGTGCCAGCAGGCCGGGACAATACCAAGAGACCCAGTACTTC. Drawing the rest from reference TRBV2 and TRBJ2-5, the complete variable domain is EPEVTQTPSHQVTQMGQEVILRCVPISNHLYFYWYRQILGQKVEFLVSFYNNEISEKSEIFDDQFSVERPDGSNFTLKIRSTKLEDSAMYFCASRPGQYQETQYFGPGTRLLVL.

The chain employs TRBV15 and TRBJ2-5; a weak D match, TRBD1 (5 bases). The CDR3 runs to 13 residues. CDR1 and CDR2 from the germline V gene are LNHNV and YYDKDF (reference sequence). V lost 5 bases and J lost 4, with 11 bases in between. CDR3 coding DNA: TGTGCCACCAGCCTAGGCCAGGGAGAGACCCAGTACTTC. This translates into CATSLGQGETQYF. The entire variable domain, with the rest obtained from reference TRBV15 and TRBJ2-5, is as follows: DAMVIQNPRYQVTQFGKPVTLSCSQTLNHNVMYWYQQKSSQAPKLLFHYYDKDFNNEADTPDNFQSRRPNTSFCFLDIRSPGLGDTAMYLCATSLGQGETQYFGPGTRLLVL.

In the case of this clone: Other nucleotide sequences from this sample produce the same CDR3. The chain is built from TRBV28 and TRBJ2-7; possibly TRBD2 for D (6 bases). Germline CDR1 MDHEN, CDR2 SYDVKM. V lost 2 bases, J lost 2 bases, and 7 bases lay in between. CDR3 length: 13 residues. CDR3 nucleotides: TGTGCCAGCAGTTTACGGGGGACCTACGAGCAGTACTTC. The encoded protein is CASSLRGTYEQYF.

The chain combines TRBV5-4 with TRBJ1-2; TRBD1 aligns across 8 bases. Germline CDR1 SGHNT, CDR2 YYREEE (reference sequence). Trimming removed 1 base from V and 5 bases from J; junction bases left unmatched: 7. The CDR3 sequence is 15 residues long. The CDR3 DNA sequence: TGTGCCAGCAGCTTGTCAGGGGGCGGTCCTTATGGCTACACCTTC. It encodes CASSLSGGGPYGYTF.